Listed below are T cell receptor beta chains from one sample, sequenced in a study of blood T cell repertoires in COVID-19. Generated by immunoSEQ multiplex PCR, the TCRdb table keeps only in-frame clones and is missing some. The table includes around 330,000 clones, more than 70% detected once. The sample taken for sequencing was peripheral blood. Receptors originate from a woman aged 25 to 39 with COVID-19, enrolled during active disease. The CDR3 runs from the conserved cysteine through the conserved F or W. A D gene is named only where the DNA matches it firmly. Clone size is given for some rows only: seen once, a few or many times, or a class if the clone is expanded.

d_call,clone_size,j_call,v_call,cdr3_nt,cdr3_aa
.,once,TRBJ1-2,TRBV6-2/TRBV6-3,TGTGCCAGCAGCCAGGGGCTCCAGGGTGGCTACACCTTC,CASSQGLQGGYTF
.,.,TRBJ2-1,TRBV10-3,TGTGCCATCAGTGACGCGGACCGGGAAACCTACAATGAGCAGTTCTTC,CAISDADRETYNEQFF
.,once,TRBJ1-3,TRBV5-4,TGTGCCAGCAAATCTGGGCCACACGACTCTGGAAACACCATATATTTT,CASKSGPHDSGNTIYF
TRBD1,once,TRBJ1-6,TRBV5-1,TGCGCCAGCAGCATAGGACAGGGGAGTTATAATTCACCCCTCCACTTT,CASSIGQGSYNSPLHF
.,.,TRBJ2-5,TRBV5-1,TGCGCCAGCAGCATTAACTCACAAGAGACCCAGTACTTC,CASSINSQETQYF
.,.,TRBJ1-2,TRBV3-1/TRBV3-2,TGTGCCAGCAGCCACGGGGACTATGGCTACACCTTC,CASSHGDYGYTF
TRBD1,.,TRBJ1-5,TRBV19,TGTGCCAGTAGTACGGTTCAGGGGGGTCAGCCCCAGCATTTT,CASSTVQGGQPQHF
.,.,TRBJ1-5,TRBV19,TGTGCCAGTAGCCAGGGGAATAATCAGCCCCAGCATTTT,CASSQGNNQPQHF
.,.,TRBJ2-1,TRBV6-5,TGTGCCAGCAGTCCTATCGTATACAATGAGCAGTTCTTC,CASSPIVYNEQFF
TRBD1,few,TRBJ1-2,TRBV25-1,TGTGCCAGCAGTGAATATACCCAGACAGGGGGCTATGGCTACACCTTC,CASSEYTQTGGYGYTF
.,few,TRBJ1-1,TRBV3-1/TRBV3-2,TGTGCCAGCACCCTTTCTCGCCAGGGCATCACTGAAGCTTTCTTT,CASTLSRQGITEAFF
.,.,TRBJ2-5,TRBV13,TGTGCCAGCAGCTTACTCGACGGACTGGAGACCCAGTACTTC,CASSLLDGLETQYF
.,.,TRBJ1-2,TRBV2,TGTGCCAGCAGTCCCGTGATGAGCTATGGCTACACCTTC,CASSPVMSYGYTF
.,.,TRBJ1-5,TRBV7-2,TGTGCCAGCACCTTTACAGGGATAGGCAATCAGCCCCAGCATTTT,CASTFTGIGNQPQHF
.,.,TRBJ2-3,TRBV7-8,TGTGCCAGCAGCCTCGGTGTGGGGCCAGATACGCAGTATTTT,CASSLGVGPDTQYF
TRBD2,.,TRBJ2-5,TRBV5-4,TGTGCCAGCAGCTTGGTTAGCGGGGGATCCAGGGGGGAGACCCAGTACTTC,CASSLVSGGSRGETQYF
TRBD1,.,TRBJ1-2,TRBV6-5,TGTGCCAGCAGTCGGGACAGTTATGGCTACACCTTC,CASSRDSYGYTF
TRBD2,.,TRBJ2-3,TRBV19,TGTGCCAGTTCCAAGGGGCTAGCGGGGGTCACAGATACGCAGTATTTT,CASSKGLAGVTDTQYF
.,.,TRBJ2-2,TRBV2,TGTGCCAGCAGTGAAGCCAGGAACACCGGGGAGCTGTTTTTT,CASSEARNTGELFF
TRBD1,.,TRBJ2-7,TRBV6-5,TGTGCCAGCAAGACCGGGACAGGGACCTACGAGCAGTACTTC,CASKTGTGTYEQYF
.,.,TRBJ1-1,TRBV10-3,TGTGCCATCAGTGACAGGATGAACACTGAAGCTTTCTTT,CAISDRMNTEAFF
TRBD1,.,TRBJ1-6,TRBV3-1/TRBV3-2,TGTGCCAGCAGCCCCAAGCTCGACGGGACAGGGGTCTATAATTCACCCCTCCACTTT,CASSPKLDGTGVYNSPLHF
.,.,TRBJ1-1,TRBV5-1,TGCGCCAGTAGCTTGGAAGGCGCAGGGGCTGAAGCTTTCTTT,CASSLEGAGAEAFF
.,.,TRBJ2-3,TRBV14,TGTGCCAGCAGCCCCGGACTATCCAGAACAGATACGCAGTATTTT,CASSPGLSRTDTQYF
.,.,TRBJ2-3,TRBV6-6,TGTGCCAGCACTACCCTGGGGGGTAAGGGAGATACGCAGTATTTT,CASTTLGGKGDTQYF
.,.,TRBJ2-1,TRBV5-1,TGCGCCAGCAGCTTGGGACCTAGCTCGTACAATGAGCAGTTCTTC,CASSLGPSSYNEQFF
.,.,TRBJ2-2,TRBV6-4,TGTGCCAGCAGTGTTAGTAACACCGGGGAGCTGTTTTTT,CASSVSNTGELFF
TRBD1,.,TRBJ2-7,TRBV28,TGTGCCAGCAGTTATCAGGGGACAGGGGTATTCTACGAGCAGTACTTC,CASSYQGTGVFYEQYF